Sequencing of this T cell receptor (beta chain) was carried out in a study of blood T cell repertoires in COVID-19. Turning to the study itself: Samples taken during acute and convalescent COVID-19 were collected in the United States, Italy and Spain. Sources were T cells, B-cell-depleted T cells, or PBMCs; the material itself was cDNA or gDNA.

In the original analysis: By means of reference gene primer amplification, nucleated cell counts were estimated. Sequencing used immunoSEQ multiplex PCR; TCRdb keeps in-frame clones, though not all of them. V and J calls and clone size are as listed in that table; D and trimming were resolved from the DNA. The sample records over 300,000 clones, 83% being singletons. This CDR3 comprises 17 residues. The TCR comes from a woman aged 45-65 years with acute or convalescent COVID-19. Sample: peripheral blood. This chain uses TRBV21-1 with TRBJ1-4; the table's D call of TRBD1 was not tested on the DNA. TRBV21-1 is a pseudogene locus. In nucleotides, the CDR3 is TGTGCCAGCAGCTGGGACAGGGGGCGCGAAACTAATGAAAAACTGTTTTTT. It yields the protein CASSWDRGRETNEKLFF.